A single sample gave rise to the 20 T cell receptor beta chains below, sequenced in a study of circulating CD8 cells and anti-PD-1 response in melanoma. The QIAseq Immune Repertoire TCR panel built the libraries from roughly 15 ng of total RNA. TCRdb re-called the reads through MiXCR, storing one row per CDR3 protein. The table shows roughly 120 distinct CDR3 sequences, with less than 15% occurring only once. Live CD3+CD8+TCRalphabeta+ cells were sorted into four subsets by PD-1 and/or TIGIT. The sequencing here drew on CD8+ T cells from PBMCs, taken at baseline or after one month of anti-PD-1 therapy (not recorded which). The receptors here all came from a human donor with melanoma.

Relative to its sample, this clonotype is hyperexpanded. The CDR3 nucleotides are TGTGCCAGCAGTGAGGGGAACACCGGGGAGCTGTTTTTT. It encodes CASSEGNTGELFF. The chain carries TRBV6-4 and TRBJ2-2; no firm D call. Germline assignment: CDR1 MRHNA and CDR2 SNTAGT. V was clipped by 3 bases and J by 1 base, with 3 bases between them. The CDR3 extends over 13 amino acids.

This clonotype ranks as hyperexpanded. CDR3 residues: CASSLQASGANVLTF. The CDR3 DNA follows: TGTGCCAGCTCATTACAGGCTTCTGGGGCCAACGTCCTGACTTTC. This chain uses TRBV18 with TRBJ2-6; weak D call: TRBD1 (5 bases). The germline gives CDR1 KGHSH, CDR2 LQKENI. This CDR3 is 15 amino acids long. V gave up 5 bases and J gave up 1 base, with 9 bases separating them.

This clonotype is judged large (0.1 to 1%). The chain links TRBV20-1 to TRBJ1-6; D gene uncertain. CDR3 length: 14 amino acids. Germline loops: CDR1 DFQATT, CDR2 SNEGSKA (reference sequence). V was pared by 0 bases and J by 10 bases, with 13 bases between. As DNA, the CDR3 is TGCAGTGCTAGAGATAGGCTGGAAAGCTCACCCCTCCACTTT. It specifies CSARDRLESSPLHF.

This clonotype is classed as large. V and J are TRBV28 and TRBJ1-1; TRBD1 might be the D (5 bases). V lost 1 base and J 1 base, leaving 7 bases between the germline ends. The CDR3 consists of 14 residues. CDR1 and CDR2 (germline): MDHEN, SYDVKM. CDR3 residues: CASSLFGGNTEAFF. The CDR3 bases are TGTGCCAGCAGTTTATTCGGGGGGAACACTGAAGCTTTCTTT.

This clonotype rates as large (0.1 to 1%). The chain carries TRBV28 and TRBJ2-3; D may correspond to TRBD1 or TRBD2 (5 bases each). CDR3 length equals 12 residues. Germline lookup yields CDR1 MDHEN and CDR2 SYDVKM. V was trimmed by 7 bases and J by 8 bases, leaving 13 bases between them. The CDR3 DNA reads TGTGCCAGCACCCCCCCGAGGGGTACGCAGTATTTT. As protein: CASTPPRGTQYF.

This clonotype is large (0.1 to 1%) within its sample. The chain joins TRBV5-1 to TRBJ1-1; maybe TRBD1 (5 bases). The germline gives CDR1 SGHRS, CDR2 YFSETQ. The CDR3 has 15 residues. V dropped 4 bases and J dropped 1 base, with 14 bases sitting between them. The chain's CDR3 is CASSRGSYANTEAFF. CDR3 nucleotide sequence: TGCGCCAGCAGCAGGGGATCTTACGCGAACACTGAAGCTTTCTTT.

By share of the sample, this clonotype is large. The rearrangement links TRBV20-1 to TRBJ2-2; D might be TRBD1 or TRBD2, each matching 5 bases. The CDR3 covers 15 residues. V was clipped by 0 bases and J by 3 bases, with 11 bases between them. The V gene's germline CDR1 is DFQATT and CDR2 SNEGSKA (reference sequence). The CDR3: CSARETGTDTGELFF. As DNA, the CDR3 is TGCAGTGCTAGAGAGACTGGGACCGACACCGGGGAGCTGTTTTTT.

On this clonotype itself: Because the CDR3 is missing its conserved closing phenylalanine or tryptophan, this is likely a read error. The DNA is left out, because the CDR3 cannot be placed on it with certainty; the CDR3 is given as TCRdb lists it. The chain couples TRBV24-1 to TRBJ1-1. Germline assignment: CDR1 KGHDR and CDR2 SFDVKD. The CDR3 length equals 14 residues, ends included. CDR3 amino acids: CATTDARGGTEALY.

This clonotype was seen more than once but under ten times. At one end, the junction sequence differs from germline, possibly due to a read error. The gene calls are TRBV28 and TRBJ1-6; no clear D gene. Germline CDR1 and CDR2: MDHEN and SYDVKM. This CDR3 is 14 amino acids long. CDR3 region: CASSLGRVISPPHF. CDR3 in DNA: TGTGCCAGCAGTTTGGGCAGAGTGATATCACCCCCCCACTTT.

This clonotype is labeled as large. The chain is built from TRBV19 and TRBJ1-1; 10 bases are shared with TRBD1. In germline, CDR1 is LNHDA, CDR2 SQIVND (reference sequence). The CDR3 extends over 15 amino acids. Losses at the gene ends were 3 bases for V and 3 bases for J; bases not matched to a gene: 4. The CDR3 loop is CASSIRQGADTEAFF. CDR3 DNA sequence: TGTGCCAGTAGTATCCGACAGGGGGCTGACACTGAAGCTTTCTTT.

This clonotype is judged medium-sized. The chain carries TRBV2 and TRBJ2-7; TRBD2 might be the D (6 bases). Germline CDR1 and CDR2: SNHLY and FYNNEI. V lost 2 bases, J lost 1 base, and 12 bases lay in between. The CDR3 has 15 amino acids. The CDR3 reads CASSETGEWSYEQYF. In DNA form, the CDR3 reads TGTGCCAGCAGTGAAACGGGGGAGTGGTCCTACGAGCAGTACTTC.

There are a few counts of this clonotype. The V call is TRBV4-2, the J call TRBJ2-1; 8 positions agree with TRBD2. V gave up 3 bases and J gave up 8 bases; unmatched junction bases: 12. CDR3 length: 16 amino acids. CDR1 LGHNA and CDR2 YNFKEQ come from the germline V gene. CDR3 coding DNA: TGTGCCAGCAGCCATGGGGGTCGGGAGGGCCTTGATGAGCAGTTCTTC. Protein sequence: CASSHGGREGLDEQFF.

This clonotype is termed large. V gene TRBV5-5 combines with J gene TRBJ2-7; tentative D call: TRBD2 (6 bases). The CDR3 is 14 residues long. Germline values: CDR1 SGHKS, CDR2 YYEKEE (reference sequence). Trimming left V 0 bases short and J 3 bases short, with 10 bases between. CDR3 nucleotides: TGTGCCAGCAGCTTGGCCGGGGGTGACTACGAGCAGTACTTC. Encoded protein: CASSLAGGDYEQYF. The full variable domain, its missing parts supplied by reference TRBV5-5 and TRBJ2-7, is DAGVTQSPTHLIKTRGQQVTLRCSPISGHKSVSWYQQVLGQGPQFIFQYYEKEERGRGNFPDRFSARQFPNYSSELNVNALLLGDSALYLCASSLAGGDYEQYFGPGTRLTVT.

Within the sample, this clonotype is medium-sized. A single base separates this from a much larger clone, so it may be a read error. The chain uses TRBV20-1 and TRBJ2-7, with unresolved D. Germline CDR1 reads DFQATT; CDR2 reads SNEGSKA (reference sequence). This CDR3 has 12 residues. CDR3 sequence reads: CSAKNREYERYF. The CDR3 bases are TGCAGTGCTAAAAACAGAGAGTACGAGCGGTACTTC.

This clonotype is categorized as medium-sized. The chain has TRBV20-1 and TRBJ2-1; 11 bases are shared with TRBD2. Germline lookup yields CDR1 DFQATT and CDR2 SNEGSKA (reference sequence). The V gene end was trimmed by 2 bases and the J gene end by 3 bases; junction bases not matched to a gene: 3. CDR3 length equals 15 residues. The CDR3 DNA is TGCAGTGCTAGAAAACTAGCGGGAGACTACAATGAGCAGTTCTTC. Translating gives CSARKLAGDYNEQFF.

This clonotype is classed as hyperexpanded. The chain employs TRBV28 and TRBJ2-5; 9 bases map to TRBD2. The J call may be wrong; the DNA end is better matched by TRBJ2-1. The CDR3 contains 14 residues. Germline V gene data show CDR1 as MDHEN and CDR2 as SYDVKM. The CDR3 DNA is TGTGCCAGCATGGCGGGAGGGGAGGTGAATGAGCAGTTCTTC. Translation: CASMAGGEVNEQFF.

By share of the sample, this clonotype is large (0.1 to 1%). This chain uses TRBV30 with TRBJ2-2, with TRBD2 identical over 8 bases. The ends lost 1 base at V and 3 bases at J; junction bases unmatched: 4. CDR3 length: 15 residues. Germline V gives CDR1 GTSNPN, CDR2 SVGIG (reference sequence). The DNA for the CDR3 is TGTGCCTGGAGTGGCAGCGGGAGCGACACCGGGGAGCTGTTTTTT. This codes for CAWSGSGSDTGELFF.

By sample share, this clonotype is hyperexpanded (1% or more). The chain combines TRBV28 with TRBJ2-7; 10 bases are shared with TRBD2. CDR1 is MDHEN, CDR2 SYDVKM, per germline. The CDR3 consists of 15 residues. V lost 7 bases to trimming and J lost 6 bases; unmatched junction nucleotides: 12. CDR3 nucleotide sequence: TGTGCCAGCATCCCCGGGACTAGCGAGTCGAGCGAGCAGTACTTC. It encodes CASIPGTSESSEQYF.

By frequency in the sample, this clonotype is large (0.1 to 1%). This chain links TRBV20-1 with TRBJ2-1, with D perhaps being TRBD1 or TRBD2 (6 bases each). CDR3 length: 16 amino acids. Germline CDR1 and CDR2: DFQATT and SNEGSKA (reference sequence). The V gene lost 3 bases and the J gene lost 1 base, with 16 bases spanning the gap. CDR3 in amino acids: CSASQFGGPSYNEQFF. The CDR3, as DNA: TGCAGTGCTAGTCAGTTCGGGGGCCCGTCCTACAATGAGCAGTTCTTC.

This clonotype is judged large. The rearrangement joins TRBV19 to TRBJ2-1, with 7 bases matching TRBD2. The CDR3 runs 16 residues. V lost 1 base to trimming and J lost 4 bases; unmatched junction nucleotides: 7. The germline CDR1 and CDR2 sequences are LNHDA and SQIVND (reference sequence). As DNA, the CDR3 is TGTGCCAGTAGTATAGTGGTGGGGGGGGAATACAATGAGCAGTTCTTC. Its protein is CASSIVVGGEYNEQFF.